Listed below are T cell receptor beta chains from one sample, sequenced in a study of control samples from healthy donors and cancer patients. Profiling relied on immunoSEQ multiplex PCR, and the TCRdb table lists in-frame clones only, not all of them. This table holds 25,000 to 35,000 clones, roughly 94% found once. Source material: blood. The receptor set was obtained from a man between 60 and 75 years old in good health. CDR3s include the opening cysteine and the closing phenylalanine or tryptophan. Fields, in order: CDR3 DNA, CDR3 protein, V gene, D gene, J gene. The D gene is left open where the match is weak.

DNA: TGTGCCAGCAGTTCCCTTACGCCAGAAATCTATGGCTACACCTTC; CDR3: CASSSLTPEIYGYTF; V: TRBV6-2/TRBV6-3; D: NA; J: TRBJ1-2
DNA: TGTGCCAGCAGCCCCATATTCGGGAGCGGGGGGAACAATGAGCAGTTCTTC; CDR3: CASSPIFGSGGNNEQFF; V: TRBV7-2; D: TRBD2; J: TRBJ2-1
DNA: TGTGCCAGCAGGGCCCAAAGAGGCTACACCTTC; CDR3: CASRAQRGYTF; V: TRBV25-1; D: NA; J: TRBJ1-2
DNA: TGTGCCAGCAGGCATTCTATCCTGCGGGGACAGGGAAATTCACCCCTCCACTTT; CDR3: CASRHSILRGQGNSPLHF; V: TRBV7-2; D: TRBD1; J: TRBJ1-6
DNA: TGTGCCAGCAGCCAAGATTTGCGGGGCCCGAACTACAATGAGCAGTTCTTC; CDR3: CASSQDLRGPNYNEQFF; V: TRBV14; D: NA; J: TRBJ2-1
DNA: TGTGCCAGCAGCCTGGGACAGGGTAACACTGAAGCTTTCTTT; CDR3: CASSLGQGNTEAFF; V: TRBV7-2; D: TRBD1; J: TRBJ1-1
DNA: TGTGCCAGCAGTTTAACAGGGGAAGCACCCCTCCACTTT; CDR3: CASSLTGEAPLHF; V: TRBV27; D: TRBD1; J: TRBJ1-6
DNA: TGTGCCAGCAGCTTAATAGATACGCAGTATTTT; CDR3: CASSLIDTQYF; V: TRBV7-2; D: NA; J: TRBJ2-3
DNA: TGCAGCGTTGATGACCTCTTTAACTATGGCTACACCTTC; CDR3: CSVDDLFNYGYTF; V: TRBV29-1; D: NA; J: TRBJ1-2
DNA: TGTGCCAGCAGTCCTAAGGTGCCCGGGACAGGGGGCAAGGGTTGGCAAGAGACCCAGTACTTC; CDR3: CASSPKVPGTGGKGWQETQYF; V: TRBV7-4; D: TRBD1; J: TRBJ2-5